The subject of this entry is one T cell receptor beta chain. The table lists this clonotype with a few counts. The antigen this receptor binds is unknown. No base quality values were provided; no much bigger clone lies one nucleotide off. From the cysteine up to the phenylalanine, the CDR3 has a length of 12 residues. Only the CDR3 DNA stays, 36 bases, in frame from base 1. CDR1 and CDR2 are read off the germline V gene as SQVTM and ANQGSEA. To demonstrate the VDJtools post-analysis software, the study profiled TCR beta repertoires from the peripheral blood of some 13 young patients with multiple sclerosis. The multiple sclerosis patients were children and adolescents ranging in age from about 6 to 16 years. The data stem from a study of post-analysis software for immune sequencing data (dated by TCRdb to the mid-2010s). Concerning the study at large: Relapsing-remitting, secondary progressive and progressive-relapsing multiple sclerosis were recorded as disease courses, and subtype annotation was lacking for some patients. The multiple sclerosis patient repertoires were compared with 10 to 12 previously published healthy control repertoires from donors aged about 6 to 26 years. A subset of samples was prepared in parallel using single-end sample barcoding, then pooled and co-amplified after Illumina adapter ligation.

Receptor libraries were prepared by PCR. TCRdb shows the sequencer as Illumina HiSeq 2500. To reduce PCR and sequencing biases, unique molecular identifiers were incorporated into the TCR beta cDNA libraries. Roughly 0.5 million cDNA molecules were obtained per 1 to 10 million input T cells, so each molecule approximated one T cell. The same protocol used for the earlier healthy control dataset was applied to prepare and sequence the patient libraries. Within a given batch, samples were prepared together, multiplexed and sequenced on the same HiSeq lane. Under the source paper's analysis protocol: Raw barcoded reads were processed with MIGEC, and single-read molecular identifier groups were discarded before consensus assembly and CDR3 extraction. Clonotype tables were post-analysed with VDJtools, normalizing diversity by down-sampling all datasets to the smallest sample size. Repertoire overlap clustering matched CDR3 amino acid but not nucleotide sequences to correct batch-related cross-sample contamination. TCRdb itself trimmed the public reads at Q25 with fastp, ran MiXCR and retained productive beta chains. Each entry is one CDR3 protein sequence, shown with its most common DNA and genes. TCRdb's processing, not the authors' own work, is the source of the V and J calls. This sample gives some 890,000 distinct CDR3 sequences in total; roughly 58% of them show up just once. Together, the top ten hold 4.6% of the sample.

Study-level results and caveats: Compared with controls, multiple sclerosis patients had significantly lower normalized Chao1 diversity, a finding suggesting substantial peripheral T-cell clonal expansion. Direct clustering with F measure revealed strong co-clustering of samples prepared in the same batch, which led to a batch-effect correction. Patients showed significantly higher frequencies than controls for roughly five TRBV segments, among them TRBV5-6, TRBV5-1 and TRBV20-1. The multiple sclerosis patient group was slightly younger than the control group.

The sequence joins TRBV29-1 to TRBJ2-5; 7 nucleotides in the junction match TRBD1. The last part of the DNA fits TRBJ2-7 better; the J call may be wrong. The sequenced material came from blood. The TCR was taken from a girl aged 10-17 years with multiple sclerosis. The CDR3 region: CSVQTGYDEQYF. The nucleotides read TGCAGCGTACAGACAGGGTACGACGAGCAGTACTTC.